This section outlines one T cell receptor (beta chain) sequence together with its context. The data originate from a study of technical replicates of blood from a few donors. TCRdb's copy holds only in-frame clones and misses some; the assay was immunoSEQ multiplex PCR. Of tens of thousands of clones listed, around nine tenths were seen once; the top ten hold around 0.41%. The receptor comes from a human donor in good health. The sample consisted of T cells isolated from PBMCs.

Here the CDR3 DNA reads TGTGCCATCGGGGGGGGAGACTCCTACGAGCAGTACTTC. It specifies CAIGGGDSYEQYF. V gene TRBV10-3 combines with J gene TRBJ2-7, with 7 bases fitting TRBD2. V lost 8 bases to trimming and J lost 0 bases; unmatched junction nucleotides: 4. There are 13 residues in the CDR3. Germline V lookup: CDR1 ENHRY, CDR2 SYGVKD.